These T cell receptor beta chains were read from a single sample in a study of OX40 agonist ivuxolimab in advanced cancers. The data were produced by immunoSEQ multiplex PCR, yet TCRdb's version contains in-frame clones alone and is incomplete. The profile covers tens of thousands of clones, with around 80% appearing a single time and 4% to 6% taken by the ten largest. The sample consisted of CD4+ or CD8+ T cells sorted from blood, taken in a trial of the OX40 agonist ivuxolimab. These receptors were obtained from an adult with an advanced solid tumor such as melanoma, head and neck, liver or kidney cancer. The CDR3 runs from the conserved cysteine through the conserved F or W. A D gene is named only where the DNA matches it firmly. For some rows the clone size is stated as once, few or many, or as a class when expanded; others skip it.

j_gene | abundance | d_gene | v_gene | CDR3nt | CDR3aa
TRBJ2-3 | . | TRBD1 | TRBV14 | TGTGCCAGCAGCCAACTGACAGGGCGCACAGATACGCAGTATTTT | CASSQLTGRTDTQYF
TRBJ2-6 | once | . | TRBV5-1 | TGCGCCAGCAGCTTGACGCTCCTGAGAGGTGGGGCCAACGTCCTGACTTTC | CASSLTLLRGGANVLTF
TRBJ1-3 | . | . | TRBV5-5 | TGTGCCAGCAGCTTAACCCGGCCACCTGGAAACACCATATATTTT | CASSLTRPPGNTIYF
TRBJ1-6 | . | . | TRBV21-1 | TGTGCCAGCAGCCCCTCTCCGGGACAGGATGGTTCACCCCTCCACTTT | CASSPSPGQDGSPLHF
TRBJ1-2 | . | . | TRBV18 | TGTGCCAGCTCACCACCGGCAGGCCTTGGCTACACCTTC | CASSPPAGLGYTF
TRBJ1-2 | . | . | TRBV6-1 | TGTGCCAGCAGTGCTTCCTGGGACCAGTATGGCTACACCTTC | CASSASWDQYGYTF
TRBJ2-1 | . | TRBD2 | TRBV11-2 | TGTGCCAGCAGCCCGGGACTAGCGGGCGGCAATGAGCAGTTCTTC | CASSPGLAGGNEQFF
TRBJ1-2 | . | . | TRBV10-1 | TGCGCCAGCAGTGACGGATATGGCTACACCTTC | CASSDGYGYTF
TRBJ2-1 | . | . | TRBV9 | TGTGCCAGCAGCGTAGGATCTAGCTACAATGAGCAGTTCTTC | CASSVGSSYNEQFF
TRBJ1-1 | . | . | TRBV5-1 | TGCGCCAGCAGCTTGGGACAGGCCATGAACACTGAAGCTTTCTTT | CASSLGQAMNTEAFF
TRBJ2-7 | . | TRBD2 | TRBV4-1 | TGCGCCAGCAGCCAAGCCCGTGGGACTAGCGGGGACTACGTCTACGAGCAGTACTTC | CASSQARGTSGDYVYEQYF
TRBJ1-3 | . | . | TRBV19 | TGTGCCAGTACCGTCGGCAGAGCCTCTGGAAACACCATATATTTT | CASTVGRASGNTIYF
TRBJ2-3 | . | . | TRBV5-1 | TGCGCCAGCACCTCCTTTGGATGGGTAGTTACCACAGATACGCAGTATTTT | CASTSFGWVVTTDTQYF
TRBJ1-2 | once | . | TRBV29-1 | TGCAGCGCTGGACACGACCGGGGCTACACCTTC | CSAGHDRGYTF
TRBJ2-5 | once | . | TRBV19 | TGTGCCAGTAGGGGGGCCCTAGGGGAGACCCAGTACTTC | CASRGALGETQYF
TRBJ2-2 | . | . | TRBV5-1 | TGCGCCAGCAGCTTGGGGGCATCCGGGGAGCTGTTTTTT | CASSLGASGELFF
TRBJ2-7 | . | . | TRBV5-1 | TGCGCCAGCAGCTTGGGTCCGAGCTCCTACGAGCAGTACTTC | CASSLGPSSYEQYF
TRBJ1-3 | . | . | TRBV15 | TGTGCCACCAGCAGAGATCCGGGGGAGGGAAACACCATATATTTT | CATSRDPGEGNTIYF
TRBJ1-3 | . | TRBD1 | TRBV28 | TGTGCCAGCACGGGGCTACAGGGGGCACTCGGAAACACCATATATTTT | CASTGLQGALGNTIYF
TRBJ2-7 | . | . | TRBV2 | TGTGCCAGCATTAGGCTCTACGAGCAGTACTTC | CASIRLYEQYF
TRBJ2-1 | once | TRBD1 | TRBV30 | TGTGCCTGGAGTGGGGGGACAGGAGGGGATGAGCAGTTCTTC | CAWSGGTGGDEQFF
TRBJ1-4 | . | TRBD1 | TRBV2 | TGTGCCAGCAGTCCCGGACAGGGGGCGTACGAAAAACTGTTTTTT | CASSPGQGAYEKLFF